Sequencing of this T cell receptor (beta chain) was carried out in a study of cytomegalovirus exposure and HLA in healthy donors. Study background: The roughly 110 validation repertoires were reported in a later analysis to have been generated on the same platform as the roughly 700 first-cohort repertoires. The study, taken as a whole, reports: According to a subsequent analysis, TCR clusters from the first cohort were inclined to appear together in the 120 or so validation repertoires. In vitro assays verified that three CMV-associated chains recognized CMV antigens specifically.

CDR3 length: 16 amino acids. The J segment lost 3 bases and the V segment lost 6 bases, leaving 9 bases of the junction unmatched. The germline CDR1 and CDR2 sequences are MDHEN and SYDVKM. Notes on this clone: Antigen specificity is unknown.

Libraries were prepared by immunoSEQ multiplex PCR; TCRdb keeps only in-frame clonotypes and omits some of them. The repertoire holds tens of thousands of clones, about nine tenths seen once, with roughly 1% in the top ten. The validation cohort, a group of 100 to 150 subjects, included the donors and was separate from the approximately 650-subject first cohort. The sequenced material came from PBMCs. The chain employs TRBV28 and TRBJ2-3, with 10 bases aligning to TRBD1. The TCR sequence derives from a man aged 18 to 35 in good health and CMV-seronegative. CDR3 coding DNA: TGTGCCAGCAGACCAAGACAGGGGGCGAGGACAGATACGCAGTATTTT. Translation gives CASRPRQGARTDTQYF.